This TCR beta chain was sequenced in a study of blood T cell repertoires in COVID-19. For the study at large: From the United States, Italy and Spain came samples of acute and convalescent COVID-19. T cells, B-cell-depleted T cells, or PBMCs supplied cDNA or gDNA.

In the original workflow: Reference gene primer amplification yielded estimated nucleated cell counts. Sequencing was performed with immunoSEQ multiplex PCR; in TCRdb, only in-frame clones are kept and a portion is missing. Clone size and V and J calls were adopted from that table, with D and trimming inferred from the DNA. The sample lists some 250,000 clones, roughly 77% occurring once. This CDR3 comprises 12 residues. CDR1 MNHEY and CDR2 SVGAGI come from the germline V gene. Trimming cost V 7 bases and J 4 bases, with 10 bases left between them. The chain recombines TRBV6-5 with TRBJ1-1, with D unclear. The sample was peripheral blood. The TCR originated in a woman older than 75 with acute or convalescent COVID-19. As DNA, the CDR3 is TGTGCCAGCAACGAGCGGGGCACTGAAGCTTTCTTT. This gives the protein CASNERGTEAFF.